Following are 25 T cell receptor beta chains from one sample sequenced in a study of T-cell reconstitution after alpha-beta-depleted transplantation in children. Molecular barcoding with unique molecular identifiers was used for the TCRbeta library. One entry per CDR3 protein, called by TCRdb with MiXCR from the PCR reads. The table has nearly 400,000 distinct CDR3 sequences, roughly 22% seen once; the top ten hold approximately 3.9%. The sample in question was PBMCs from the stem cell graft donor, obtained from the stem cell graft. These receptors were taken from a human donor who donated a stem cell graft to a child with acute myeloid leukemia.

This clonotype appeared a few times. The CDR3 region is CSARGASGIVYTQYF. The DNA of the CDR3 is TGCAGTGCTAGAGGGGCTAGCGGGATAGTCTATACGCAGTATTTT. The chain links TRBV20-1 to TRBJ2-3; 9 nucleotides align to TRBD2. The CDR3 has 15 amino acids. The junction had 9 bases not matched to a gene; V was cut back by 1 base and J by 7 bases. The germline gives CDR1 DFQATT, CDR2 SNEGSKA (reference sequence).

V and J are TRBV20-1 and TRBJ2-1; D gene uncertain. This CDR3 is 14 amino acids long. The V and J ends lost 2 bases and 4 bases respectively, with 12 bases between them. In germline, CDR1 is DFQATT, CDR2 SNEGSKA (reference sequence). CDR3 DNA sequence: TGCAGTGCTAGATCTACAACGCGGTACAATGAGCAGTTCTTC. Protein sequence: CSARSTTRYNEQFF.

This clonotype was counted between two and nine times. The chain employs TRBV20-1 and TRBJ2-3, with D perhaps TRBD2 (5 bases). The length of the CDR3 is 14 residues. The V gene's germline CDR1 is DFQATT and CDR2 SNEGSKA (reference sequence). Trimming took off 6 bases at V and 2 bases at J, with 15 bases between the two ends. CDR3 sequence (DNA): TGCAGTGCCTCGGACTCCTCCATCACAGATACGCAGTATTTT. It specifies CSASDSSITDTQYF.

This chain uses TRBV5-7 with TRBJ1-1, with D maybe TRBD1 (5 bases). TRBV5-7 is an open reading frame, and its role is uncertain. The CDR3 sequence is 16 residues long. V lost 4 bases, J lost 3 bases, and 19 bases lay in between. Here the CDR3 reads CASSPGPKIGDTEAFF. The CDR3 region has the DNA TGTGCCAGCAGCCCGGGGCCAAAAATCGGGGACACTGAAGCTTTCTTT.

This chain uses TRBV11-2 with TRBJ2-5, with a tentative D call TRBD1 (5 bases). Germline V gives CDR1 SGHAT, CDR2 FQNNGV. The CDR3 has 17 residues. V was clipped by 4 bases and J by 1 base, with 19 bases between them. CDR3 bases: TGTGCCAGCAGCTCCCAAGGGGCCCCCGGATTCCAAGAGACCCAGTACTTC. This codes for CASSSQGAPGFQETQYF. The entire variable domain, with the rest obtained from reference TRBV11-2 and TRBJ2-5, is as follows: EAGVAQSPRYKIIEKRQSVAFWCNPISGHATLYWYQQILGQGPKLLIQFQNNGVVDDSQLPKDRFSAERLKGVDSTLKIQPAKLEDSAVYLCASSSQGAPGFQETQYFGPGTRLLVL.

This chain connects TRBV6-1 to TRBJ1-1; D might be TRBD1 (6 bases). V shed 3 bases and J shed 0 bases, with 17 bases lying between them. The CDR3 loop spans 17 amino acids. The germline V gene encodes CDR1 MNHNS and CDR2 SASEGT. CDR3 sequence: CASSESQGGFMNTEAFF. The CDR3 region has the DNA TGTGCCAGCAGTGAGAGCCAAGGGGGGTTTATGAACACTGAAGCTTTCTTT.

The chain carries TRBV5-1 and TRBJ2-3; D may be TRBD2 (5 bases). V was cut by 7 bases and J by 6 bases, with 12 bases left in between. The germline V gene encodes CDR1 SGHRS and CDR2 YFSETQ. The CDR3 runs 12 residues. The CDR3 coding sequence is TGCGCCAGCGGGTGGGAGTTTGATACGCAGTATTTT. Translated: CASGWEFDTQYF.

This clonotype was seen only a few times. The chain has TRBV7-6 and TRBJ2-5; D unclear. Germline values: CDR1 SGHVS, CDR2 FNYEAQ. V was cut by 3 bases and J by 4 bases, with 9 bases left in between. This CDR3 comprises 13 residues. CDR3: CASSLFVSETQYF. The CDR3 DNA is TGTGCCAGCAGCTTGTTCGTTTCAGAGACCCAGTACTTC.

V gene TRBV24-1 combines with J gene TRBJ2-3; a possible D gene is TRBD2 (6 bases). The CDR3 covers 15 residues. V was shortened by 4 bases and J by 1 base, with 11 bases between the two germline ends. Looked up from germline, CDR1 is KGHDR and CDR2 is SFDVKD. The CDR3 here is CATSETRLGTDTQYF. CDR3 nucleotide sequence: TGTGCCACCAGTGAGACGAGACTAGGCACAGATACGCAGTATTTT.

The rearrangement links TRBV6-2 or TRBV6-3 to TRBJ2-2; TRBD2 aligns across 7 bases. The ends lost 2 bases at V and 4 bases at J; junction bases unmatched: 4. Per the germline V gene, CDR1 is MNHEY and CDR2 is SVGEGT. The CDR3 spans 15 residues. The CDR3 bases are TGTGCCAGCAGTTACCCGGGACTACGCACCGGGGAGCTGTTTTTT. This sequence encodes CASSYPGLRTGELFF.

The chain couples TRBV18 to TRBJ2-1, with 10 nucleotides matching TRBD2. The germline CDR1 and CDR2 sequences are KGHSH and LQKENI. Losses at the gene ends were 6 bases for V and 10 bases for J; bases not matched to a gene: 18. The CDR3 covers 17 residues. The CDR3 DNA is TGTGCCAGCTCGCTATCCGGACTAGCGGCTTCGCCCGGCGAGCAGTTCTTC. The encoded protein is CASSLSGLAASPGEQFF.

This chain connects TRBV7-2 to TRBJ2-7, with D hard to call. Trimming removed 1 base at V and 1 base at J, with 8 bases between. The CDR3 spans 14 residues. Germline values: CDR1 SGHTA, CDR2 FQGNSA. The CDR3 nucleotides read TGTGCCAGCAGCTTAGTCACACAGTCCTACGAGCAGTACTTC. Translating gives CASSLVTQSYEQYF.

V gene TRBV2 combines with J gene TRBJ2-5, with D tentatively TRBD1 or TRBD2 (5 bases each). V was trimmed by 1 base and J by 5 bases, leaving 17 bases between them. Germline assignment: CDR1 SNHLY and CDR2 FYNNEI. This CDR3 has 16 residues. CDR3 DNA sequence: TGTGCCAGCAGTGAAGAGGGGTATGGGGGTTGGGAGACCCAGTACTTC. It encodes CASSEEGYGGWETQYF.

This clonotype was seen at least ten times. This chain connects TRBV20-1 to TRBJ2-7; 8 nucleotides agree with TRBD1. V trimming: 6 bases; J trimming: 5 bases; junction bases outside the gene matches: 9. The germline gives CDR1 DFQATT, CDR2 SNEGSKA (reference sequence). The CDR3 has 13 residues. The CDR3 loop reads CSAPDRGIHEQYF. CDR3 nucleotide sequence: TGCAGTGCACCTGACAGGGGCATCCACGAGCAGTACTTC.

This clonotype occurred a few times. V is TRBV2 and J is TRBJ2-2, with a possible D match to TRBD2 (6 bases). The CDR3 contains 15 residues. V was cut by 5 bases and J by 4 bases, with 14 bases left in between. Looked up from germline, CDR1 is SNHLY and CDR2 is FYNNEI. CDR3 amino acids: CASSLLEGGTGELFF. Written as DNA, the CDR3 is TGTGCCAGCAGTTTATTGGAGGGAGGCACCGGGGAGCTGTTTTTT.

This clonotype was counted between two and nine times. The J gene is TRBJ2-7, the V gene TRBV7-3, with 13 nucleotides matching TRBD2. The CDR3 loop spans 17 amino acids. V lost 3 bases, J lost 3 bases, and 8 bases stayed unmatched. Germline V gene data show CDR1 as SGHTA and CDR2 as FQGTGA. The CDR3 coding sequence is TGTGCCAGCAGCTTCCGACTAGCGGGAGGACCAAACTACGAGCAGTACTTC. Protein: CASSFRLAGGPNYEQYF.

The J gene is TRBJ2-1, the V gene TRBV7-3; 11 bases agree with TRBD2. CDR1 is SGHTA and CDR2 is FQGTGA in the germline V gene. There are 17 residues in the CDR3. Unmatched junction bases numbered 9, after V lost 5 bases and J lost 3 bases. Here the CDR3 reads CASSPVLAGAVYNEQFF. CDR3 bases: TGTGCCAGCAGCCCAGTACTAGCGGGAGCCGTCTACAATGAGCAGTTCTTC.

This rearrangement joins TRBV6-1 to TRBJ2-5, with D possibly TRBD2 on 6 matching bases. Germline V gene data show CDR1 as MNHNS and CDR2 as SASEGT. The CDR3 has 14 residues. Trimming took 3 bases from V and 4 from J, leaving 12 bases between them. The CDR3 region is CASSDGGAGETQYF. In nucleotides, the CDR3 is TGTGCCAGCAGTGACGGCGGAGCGGGAGAGACCCAGTACTTC.

This clonotype was counted many times. This chain connects TRBV12-3 or TRBV12-4 to TRBJ1-6, with TRBD1 identical over 8 bases. The CDR3 covers 15 residues. V lost 6 bases and J lost 5; bases outside the gene matches: 6. The CDR3 is CASRRGQGNNSPLHF. Here the CDR3 DNA reads TGTGCCAGCAGGCGAGGACAGGGCAATAATTCACCCCTCCACTTT.

In this sample, this clonotype turned up a few times. This chain connects TRBV29-1 to TRBJ2-7; 7 nucleotides agree with TRBD1. J was trimmed by 3 bases and V by 3 bases; bases with no gene match: 11. Germline assignment: CDR1 SQVTM and CDR2 ANQGSEA. There are 15 residues in the CDR3. CDR3 in amino acids: CSVDIATGKHYEQYF. CDR3 coding DNA: TGCAGCGTTGATATCGCGACAGGGAAGCACTACGAGCAGTACTTC.

The V call is TRBV24-1, the J call TRBJ2-3; D is perhaps TRBD1 (6 bases). The CDR3 runs to 14 residues. V lost 2 bases and J lost 1, with 6 bases in between. Germline assignment: CDR1 KGHDR and CDR2 SFDVKD. CDR3 in DNA: TGTGCCACCAGTGATTACAGGGGCACAGATACGCAGTATTTT. This translates into CATSDYRGTDTQYF.

The chain recombines TRBV25-1 with TRBJ2-5, with 11 bases that match TRBD2. The CDR3 covers 16 residues. J lost 2 bases, V lost 3 bases, and 5 bases had no gene match. Germline V gene data show CDR1 as MGHDK and CDR2 as SYGVNS. CDR3 DNA sequence: TGTGCCAGCAGTGAGATTAGCGGGAGGGCGCAAGAGACCCAGTACTTC. Its translation is CASSEISGRAQETQYF.

This clonotype was seen only a few times. The chain recombines TRBV7-2 with TRBJ2-1; 9 bases align to TRBD2. V lost 3 bases, J lost 2 bases, and 2 bases stayed unmatched. Germline CDR1 and CDR2: SGHTA and FQGNSA. CDR3 length equals 15 residues. CDR3 region: CASSFSGSPYNEQFF. CDR3 DNA sequence: TGTGCCAGCAGCTTTAGCGGGAGTCCCTACAATGAGCAGTTCTTC.

The chain joins TRBV10-3 to TRBJ1-5; D is undetermined. Trimming took off 0 bases at V and 6 bases at J, with 3 bases between the two ends. The CDR3 extends over 12 amino acids. From germline, CDR1 is ENHRY and CDR2 SYGVKD. The CDR3 is CAISESAQPQHF. CDR3 coding DNA: TGTGCCATCAGTGAGTCGGCTCAGCCCCAGCATTTT.

This clonotype was observed many times. The CDR3 coding sequence is TGTGCCAGCAGCTTCGCAAGAAGGACTGAAGCTTTCTTT. Amino acid sequence: CASSFARRTEAFF. V is TRBV5-6 and J is TRBJ1-1; the D is unclear. The germline V gene has CDR1 SGHDT and CDR2 YYEEEE. The V end was cut by 2 bases, the J end by 5 bases, with 10 bases between. The CDR3 is 13 amino acids.